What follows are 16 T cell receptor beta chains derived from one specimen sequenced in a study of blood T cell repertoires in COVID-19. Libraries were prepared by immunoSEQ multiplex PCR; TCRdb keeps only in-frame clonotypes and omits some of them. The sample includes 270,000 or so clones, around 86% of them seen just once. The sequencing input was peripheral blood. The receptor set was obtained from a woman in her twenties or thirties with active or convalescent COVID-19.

CDR3 residues: CASSLSPGQSQFF. In DNA form, the CDR3 reads TGTGCCAGCAGTTTATCGCCGGGACAAAGCCAGTTTTTT. This chain uses TRBV27 with TRBJ1-4; D is perhaps TRBD1 (6 bases). V was shortened by 0 bases and J by 16 bases, with 15 bases between the two germline ends. Per germline, CDR1 MNHEY and CDR2 SMNVEV (reference sequence). This CDR3 has 13 amino acids.

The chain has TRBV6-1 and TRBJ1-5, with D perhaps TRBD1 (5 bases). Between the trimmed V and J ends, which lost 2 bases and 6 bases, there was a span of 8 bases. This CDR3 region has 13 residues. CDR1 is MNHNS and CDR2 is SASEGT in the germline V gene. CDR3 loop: CASSEIRGQPQHF. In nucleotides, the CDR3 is TGTGCCAGCAGTGAAATAAGGGGTCAGCCCCAGCATTTT.

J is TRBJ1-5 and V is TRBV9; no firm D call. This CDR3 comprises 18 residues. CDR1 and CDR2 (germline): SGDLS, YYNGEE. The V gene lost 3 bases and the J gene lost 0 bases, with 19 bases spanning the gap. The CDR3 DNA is TGTGCCAGCAGCGCCCACCAAGCAGGTGGGTATAGCAATCAGCCCCAGCATTTT. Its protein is CASSAHQAGGYSNQPQHF.

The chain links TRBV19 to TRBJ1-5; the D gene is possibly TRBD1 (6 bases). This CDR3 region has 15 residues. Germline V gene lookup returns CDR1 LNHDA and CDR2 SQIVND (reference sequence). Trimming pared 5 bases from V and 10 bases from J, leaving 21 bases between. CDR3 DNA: TGTGCCAGTAGTTCCAAAATTACAGGGCCCTCACCCCAGCATTTT. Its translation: CASSSKITGPSPQHF.

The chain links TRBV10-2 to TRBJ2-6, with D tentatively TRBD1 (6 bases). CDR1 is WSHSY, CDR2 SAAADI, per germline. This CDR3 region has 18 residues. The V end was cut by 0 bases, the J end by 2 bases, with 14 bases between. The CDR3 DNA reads TGCGCCAGCAGTGAGTCATCTAAAGGACAGCCTGGGGCCAACGTCCTGACTTTC. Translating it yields CASSESSKGQPGANVLTF.

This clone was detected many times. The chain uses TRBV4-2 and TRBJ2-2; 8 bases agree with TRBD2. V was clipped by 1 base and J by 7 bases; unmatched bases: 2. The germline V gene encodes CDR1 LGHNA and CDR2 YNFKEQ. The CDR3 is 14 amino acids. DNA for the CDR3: TGTGCCAGCAGCCAAGCGGGGGGGTTCGGGGAGCTGTTTTTT. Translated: CASSQAGGFGELFF.

CDR3 sequence reads: CASSPDRGNEQYF. In DNA form, the CDR3 reads TGTGCCAGCAGCCCAGACAGGGGCAACGAGCAGTACTTC. The V call is TRBV11-1, the J call TRBJ2-7; 8 bases agree with TRBD1. V lost 5 bases to trimming and J lost 5 bases; unmatched junction nucleotides: 5. CDR3 length equals 13 residues. In germline, CDR1 is SGHAT, CDR2 FQDESV (reference sequence).

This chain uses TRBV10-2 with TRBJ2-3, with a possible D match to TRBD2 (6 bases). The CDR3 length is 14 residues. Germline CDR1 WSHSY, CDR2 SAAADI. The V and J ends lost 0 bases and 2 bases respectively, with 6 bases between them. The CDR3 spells CASSESGLTDTQYF. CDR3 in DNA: TGCGCCAGCAGTGAGTCGGGACTCACAGATACGCAGTATTTT.

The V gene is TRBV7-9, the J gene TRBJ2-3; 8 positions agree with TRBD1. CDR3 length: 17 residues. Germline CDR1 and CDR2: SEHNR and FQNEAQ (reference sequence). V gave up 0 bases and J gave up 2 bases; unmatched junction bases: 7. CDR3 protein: CASSLAQDRAHTDTQYF. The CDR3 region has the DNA TGTGCCAGCAGCTTAGCGCAGGACAGGGCGCACACAGATACGCAGTATTTT.

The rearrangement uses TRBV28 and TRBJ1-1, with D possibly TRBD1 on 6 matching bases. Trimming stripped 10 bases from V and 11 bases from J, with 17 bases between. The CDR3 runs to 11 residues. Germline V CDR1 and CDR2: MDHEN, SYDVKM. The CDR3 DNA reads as TGTGCCACTGGGGACACCCGAGCTGCTTTCTTT. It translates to CATGDTRAAFF. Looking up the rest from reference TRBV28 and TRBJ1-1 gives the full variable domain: DVKVTQSSRYLVKRTGEKVFLECVQDMDHENMFWYRQDPGLGLRLIYFSYDVKMKEKGDIPEGYSVSREKKERFSLILESASTNQTSMYLCATGDTRAAFFGQGTRLTVV.

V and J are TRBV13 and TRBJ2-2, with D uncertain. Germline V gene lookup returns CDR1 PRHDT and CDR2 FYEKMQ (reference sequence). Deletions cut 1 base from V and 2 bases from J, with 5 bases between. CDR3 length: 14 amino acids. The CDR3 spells CASSLALNTGELFF. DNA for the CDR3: TGTGCCAGCAGCTTAGCACTCAACACCGGGGAGCTGTTTTTT.

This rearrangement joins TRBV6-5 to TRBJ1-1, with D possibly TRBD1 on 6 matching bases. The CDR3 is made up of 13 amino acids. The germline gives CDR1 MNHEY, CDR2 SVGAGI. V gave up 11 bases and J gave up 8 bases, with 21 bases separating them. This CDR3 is CAGPPGGGMEAFF. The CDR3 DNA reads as TGTGCCGGCCCCCCTGGTGGGGGCATGGAAGCTTTCTTT.

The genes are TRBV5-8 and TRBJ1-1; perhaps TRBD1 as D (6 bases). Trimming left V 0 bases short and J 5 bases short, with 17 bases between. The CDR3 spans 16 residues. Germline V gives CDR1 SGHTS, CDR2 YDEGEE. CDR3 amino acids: CASSLEIVKGGTEAFF. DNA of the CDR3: TGTGCCAGCAGCTTGGAGATAGTTAAGGGGGGGACTGAAGCTTTCTTT.

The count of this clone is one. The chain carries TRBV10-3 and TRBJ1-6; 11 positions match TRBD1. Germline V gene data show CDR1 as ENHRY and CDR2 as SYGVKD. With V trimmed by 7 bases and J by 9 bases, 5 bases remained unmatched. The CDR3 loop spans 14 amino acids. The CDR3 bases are TGTGCCATCACCAAGGGACAGGGGGGTTCACCCCTCCACTTT. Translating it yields CAITKGQGGSPLHF.

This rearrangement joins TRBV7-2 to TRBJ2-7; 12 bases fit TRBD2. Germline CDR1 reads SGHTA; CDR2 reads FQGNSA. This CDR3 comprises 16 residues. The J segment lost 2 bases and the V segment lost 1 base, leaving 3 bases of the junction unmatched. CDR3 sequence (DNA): TGTGCCAGCAGCTTAGGCCTAGCGGGGGGGGCCTACGAGCAGTACTTC. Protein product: CASSLGLAGGAYEQYF.

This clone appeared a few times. The CDR3 protein is CAWSMGATNEKLFF. The CDR3 DNA follows: TGTGCCTGGAGTATGGGGGCGACTAATGAAAAACTGTTTTTT. This chain connects TRBV30 to TRBJ1-4; D is perhaps TRBD1 (6 bases). CDR3 length equals 14 residues. The germline CDR1 and CDR2 sequences are GTSNPN and SVGIG (reference sequence). V lost 2 bases, J lost 2 bases, and 9 bases lay in between.